This TCR beta chain originates from a study of T cells in Graves' hyperthyroidism and ophthalmopathy. For the study at large: Peripheral blood was obtained at initial diagnosis, preceding any treatment.

This clonotype was found many times. Its cognate antigen is unknown. Points from the study as a whole: The model identified upcoming ophthalmopathy a median about 7.1 months ahead of onset. Expanded thyroid clonotypes (above 0.001) were mostly also found in blood.

Researchers amplified the TCR beta CDR3 regions from RNA transcripts. TCR CDR3 regions were first amplified by RT-PCR with HTBI primers. TCRdb itself ran the multiplex PCR reads through MiXCR, one entry per CDR3 protein. The data contain about 410,000 distinct CDR3 sequences, approximately 14% of them singletons. V dropped 5 bases and J dropped 2; count of bases not matched to a gene: 3. CDR3 length: 14 residues. From germline, CDR1 is SGHRS and CDR2 YFSETQ. The sequence derives from a man in his late teens or twenties with Graves' ophthalmopathy. The sequenced sample was blood. This sequence joins TRBV5-1 and TRBJ2-3; TRBD2 matches 9 bases. The CDR3 sequence: CASRTSGYTDTQYF. CDR3 DNA sequence: TGCGCCAGCAGGACTAGCGGATACACAGATACGCAGTATTTT.